This T cell receptor beta chain is drawn from a study of T cell responses to AZD1222 COVID-19 vaccine. Overall study results and limits: In a largely white British group with more females than males, clonal diversity was possibly underestimated. Just five or six AZD1222 recipients were seropositive at baseline. Spike-spanning, vaccine-associated CD4 TCRs were dominant at 160-218 and 743-854.

Comment on this clone: Antigen unknown.

V was pared by 1 base and J by 0 bases, with 10 bases between. The CDR3 runs 15 residues. Germline CDR1 LGHDT, CDR2 YNNKEL (reference sequence). Profiling relied on immunoSEQ multiplex PCR, and the TCRdb table lists in-frame clones only, not all of them. The sample holds about 84,000 clones, 70% to 90% seen once. Sample: peripheral blood, taken on day 0 of AZD1222 vaccination. V gene TRBV3-1 (or the pseudogene TRBV3-2) combines with J gene TRBJ2-7; D is tentatively TRBD1 or TRBD2 (5 bases each). The receptor was derived from an adult in good health. Here the CDR3 reads CASSQAGPRSYEQYF. CDR3 nucleotides: TGTGCCAGCAGCCAAGCGGGACCGCGCTCCTACGAGCAGTACTTC.